This T cell receptor beta chain originates from a study of shared clonotypes between healthy human individuals. On the study more broadly: Donors were two women and a few men aged 18 to 49.

The CDR3 runs 15 residues. The V gene end was trimmed by 4 bases and the J gene end by 6 bases; junction bases not matched to a gene: 2. Germline values: CDR1 WSHSY, CDR2 SAAADI. The study ran the assay at deep level. TCRdb keeps only in-frame clones here, not all; method: immunoSEQ multiplex PCR. The sample yields roughly 1 million clones, about 76% seen once. Comments on this clone: Its antigen is currently unknown.

Broader study findings: Incompleteness in sorted-subset sequencing, despite large depth, was shown by rarefaction.

The investigators split CD4+ cells into a CD45RA+ naive subset and a CD45RA-negative memory subset. The TCR was taken from a man in his late teens or twenties in good health. The chain couples TRBV10-2 to TRBJ2-1; 14 nucleotides match TRBD2. Source material: memory CD4+ T cells sorted from blood. Subset specified: CD45RA-negative fraction. The CDR3 loop is CASSATSGGANEQFF. CDR3 DNA sequence: TGCGCCAGCAGTGCGACTAGCGGGGGGGCCAATGAGCAGTTCTTC.